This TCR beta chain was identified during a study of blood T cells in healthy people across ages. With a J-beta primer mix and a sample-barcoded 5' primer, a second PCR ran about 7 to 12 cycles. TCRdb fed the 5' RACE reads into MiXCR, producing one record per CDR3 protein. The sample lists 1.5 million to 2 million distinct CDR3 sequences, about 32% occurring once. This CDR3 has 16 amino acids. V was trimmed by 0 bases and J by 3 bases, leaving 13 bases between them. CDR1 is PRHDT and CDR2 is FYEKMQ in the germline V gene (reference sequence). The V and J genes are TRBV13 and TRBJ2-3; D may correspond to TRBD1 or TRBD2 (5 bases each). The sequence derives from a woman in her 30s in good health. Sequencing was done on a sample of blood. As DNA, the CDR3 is TGTGCCAGCAGCTTAGGCCCACGGGACGAAACAGATACGCAGTATTTT. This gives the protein CASSLGPRDETDTQYF. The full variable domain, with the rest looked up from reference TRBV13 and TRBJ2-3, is AAGVIQSPRHLIKEKRETATLKCYPIPRHDTVYWYQQGPGQDPQFLISFYEKMQSDKGSIPDRFSAQQFSDYHSELNMSSLELGDSALYFCASSLGPRDETDTQYFGPGTRLTVL.